These T cell receptor beta chains were read from a single sample in a study of cytomegalovirus exposure and HLA in healthy donors. Measured with immunoSEQ multiplex PCR; TCRdb has only the in-frame clones, and not every one. The table lists 150,000 to 200,000 clones, roughly nine tenths of them singletons. Sequencing was performed on PBMCs. All receptors derive from a man aged 18 to 29 in good health and CMV-seropositive. Both conserved end residues are part of each CDR3. The D gene is left open where the match is weak. Clone sizes are given selectively: once, few, many, or a class where the clone is expanded.

D	size	V	J	DNA	CDR3
TRBD2	once	TRBV9	TRBJ2-1	TGTGCCAGCAGCGTAGTAGCGGGAAGCTCCTACAATGAGCAGTTCTTC	CASSVVAGSSYNEQFF
TRBD1	.	TRBV7-8	TRBJ2-7	TGTGCCAGCAGCACTAACAGGGGGAGCTCCTACGAGCAGTACTTC	CASSTNRGSSYEQYF
TRBD2	.	TRBV28	TRBJ2-1	TGTGCCAGCAGTTTCCACAGGACTAGCGGGAGTTCGGGACACAATGAGCAGTTCTTC	CASSFHRTSGSSGHNEQFF
.	.	TRBV29-1	TRBJ1-4	TGCAGCGTTGACGGTGGGGGCGGAGGAAAACTGTTTTTT	CSVDGGGGGKLFF
.	.	TRBV6-5	TRBJ2-3	TGTGCCAGCAGGGACTTCACAGATACGCAGTATTTT	CASRDFTDTQYF
.	.	TRBV28	TRBJ1-2	TGTGCCAGCAGTTTAGGGACACCCGAACGGGGCTACACCTTC	CASSLGTPERGYTF
.	.	TRBV19	TRBJ1-3	TGTGCCAGCCAAGGGGCTGCTACTGGAAACACCATATATTTT	CASQGAATGNTIYF
TRBD2	.	TRBV5-6	TRBJ2-5	TGTGCCAGCAGCTCGGGACTAGGCGCGATCCAGTACTTC	CASSSGLGAIQYF
TRBD2	once	TRBV19	TRBJ2-7	TGTGCCAGTAGTATAGCCGGACTAGCGGACGACGAGCAGTACTTC	CASSIAGLADDEQYF
.	.	TRBV9	TRBJ2-3	TGTGCCAGCAGCGTAGCTGGGGGAGGCCCAGATACGCAGTATTTT	CASSVAGGGPDTQYF
TRBD1	.	TRBV11-3	TRBJ2-2	TGTGCCAGCAGCTTATACAGGGGGAACACCGGGGAGCTGTTTTTT	CASSLYRGNTGELFF
.	.	TRBV11-1	TRBJ2-2	TGTGCCAGCAGCGATTACGTGCGGCCTACCGGGGAGCTGTTTTTT	CASSDYVRPTGELFF
TRBD1	.	TRBV19	TRBJ2-5	TGTGCCAGTAGTGCCGGGGACAGGGTGGAGTACTTC	CASSAGDRVEYF
.	.	TRBV29-1	TRBJ2-7	TGCAGCGGGAGCGCGGGCCCTCTCTACGAGCAGTACTTC	CSGSAGPLYEQYF
TRBD2	.	TRBV7-8	TRBJ2-1	TGTGCCAGCAGCTTAGTAGGAGCGGGAGGTTTTCTCAATGAGCAGTTCTTC	CASSLVGAGGFLNEQFF
TRBD2	.	TRBV28	TRBJ2-5	TGTGCCAGCAGTACCAGCGGGGCAGTGGACTTC	CASSTSGAVDF
TRBD2	.	TRBV9	TRBJ2-2	TGTGCCAGCAGCGCCTCCCCTTCCGGGACTAGCGAAATGAGGGAGCTGTTTTTT	CASSASPSGTSEMRELFF
TRBD2	.	TRBV5-1	TRBJ2-3	TGCGCCAGCACCAAAGGACTAGCGGGCGGCACAGATACGCAGTATTTT	CASTKGLAGGTDTQYF
.	.	TRBV27	TRBJ1-1	TGTGCCAGCAGTTTGGGGGGGGCCCCGAACACTGAAGCTTTCTTT	CASSLGGAPNTEAFF
TRBD1	.	TRBV6-1	TRBJ2-5	TGTGCCAGCAGTGAGGACAGGGGGCGCACGGAGACCCAGTACTTC	CASSEDRGRTETQYF
.	.	TRBV11-2	TRBJ2-5	TGTGCCAGCAGTCGTACCGGGACAAGTCAAGAGACCCAGTACTTC	CASSRTGTSQETQYF
TRBD1	.	TRBV7-2	TRBJ2-7	TGTGCCAGCAGCTCCGGGACAGGGCTTTACGAGCAGTACTTC	CASSSGTGLYEQYF
.	.	TRBV28	TRBJ2-3	TGTGCCAGCAGTCTCGTACAACATACGCAGTATTTT	CASSLVQHTQYF
TRBD2	.	TRBV10-3	TRBJ2-7	TGTGCCACCTCCCTCCTTAGCGGGAGGTCCTCCTACGAGCAGTACTTC	CATSLLSGRSSYEQYF
TRBD2	.	TRBV7-9	TRBJ2-3	TGTGCCAGCAGCTCCTTGCGGCGGGAGCCCACAGATACGCAGTATTTT	CASSSLRREPTDTQYF
.	.	TRBV19	TRBJ1-1	TGTGCCAGTAGTATTAGCGGGGCAGGGAACACTGAAGCTTTCTTT	CASSISGAGNTEAFF
TRBD1	.	TRBV5-1	TRBJ1-4	TGCGCCAGCAGCTTTCGGGACAGTAATGAAAAACTGTTTTTT	CASSFRDSNEKLFF
TRBD2	.	TRBV11-3	TRBJ2-7	TGTGCCAGCAGCGAGCGGGAGGGCGAGCAGTACTTC	CASSEREGEQYF